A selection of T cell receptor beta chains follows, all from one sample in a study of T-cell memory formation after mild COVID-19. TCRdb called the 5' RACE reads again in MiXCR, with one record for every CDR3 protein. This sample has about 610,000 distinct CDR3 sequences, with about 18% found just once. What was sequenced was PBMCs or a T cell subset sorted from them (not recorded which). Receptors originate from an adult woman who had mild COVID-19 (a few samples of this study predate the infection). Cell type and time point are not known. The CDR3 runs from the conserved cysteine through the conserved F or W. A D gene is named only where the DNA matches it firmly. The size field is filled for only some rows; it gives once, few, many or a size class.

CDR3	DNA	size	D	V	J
CASTSNNSPLHF	TGTGCCAGCACCAGTAATAATTCACCCCTCCACTTT	-	-	TRBV6-6	TRBJ1-6
CASSLWTGNYGYTF	TGTGCCAGCAGCCTGTGGACCGGCAACTATGGCTACACCTTC	-	-	TRBV3-1	TRBJ1-2
CSASGRVAKNIQYF	TGCAGTGCTAGCGGGAGAGTAGCCAAAAACATTCAGTACTTC	-	-	TRBV20-1	TRBJ2-4
CASSLWTIVGELFF	TGCGCCAGCAGTCTGTGGACTATTGTCGGGGAGCTGTTTTTT	-	-	TRBV5-1	TRBJ2-2
CASSLGAGAATQETQYF	TGCGCCAGCAGCTTGGGGGCAGGAGCGGCCACGCAAGAGACCCAGTACTTC	-	-	TRBV5-1	TRBJ2-5
CSVDGVYTF	TGCAGCGTTGACGGGGTCTACACCTTC	-	-	TRBV29-1	TRBJ1-2
CASSQDQALADPYEQYF	TGCGCCAGCAGCCAAGACCAGGCATTAGCGGACCCCTACGAGCAGTACTTC	few	-	TRBV4-3	TRBJ2-7
CATVKAGSTDTQYF	TGTGCCACGGTTAAAGCAGGGAGCACAGATACGCAGTATTTT	few	-	TRBV19	TRBJ2-3
CASSLEALSSYNSPLHF	TGCGCCAGCAGCTTGGAAGCACTAAGCTCCTATAATTCACCCCTCCACTTT	many	-	TRBV5-1	TRBJ1-6
CASSEGLAGGGETQYF	TGTGCCAGCAGTGAGGGACTAGCGGGGGGAGGAGAGACCCAGTACTTC	few	TRBD2	TRBV6-1	TRBJ2-5
CSARADGLAGNYNEQFF	TGCAGTGCTAGAGCCGATGGGCTAGCGGGTAACTACAATGAGCAGTTCTTC	few	TRBD2	TRBV20-1	TRBJ2-1
CSARGYMYWRDAEAFF	TGCAGTGCTAGAGGATACATGTATTGGAGGGACGCTGAAGCTTTCTTT	-	-	TRBV20-1	TRBJ1-1
CASSLAVGVTNEKLFF	TGTGCCAGCAGCTTAGCGGTGGGGGTAACTAATGAAAAACTGTTTTTT	few	-	TRBV7-2	TRBJ1-4
CASRLVYEQYF	TGTGCCAGCAGACTGGTATACGAGCAGTACTTC	few	-	TRBV2	TRBJ2-7
CASTTLAGESGANVLTF	TGCGCCAGCACCACTCTAGCGGGGGAGTCTGGGGCCAACGTCCTGACTTTC	once	TRBD2	TRBV5-1	TRBJ2-6
CATSRVNGGVVGGYTF	TGTGCCACCAGCAGAGTAAACGGGGGAGTTGTTGGGGGCTACACCTTC	-	-	TRBV15	TRBJ1-2
CASSIVGSMNTEAFF	TGTGCCAGTAGTATCGTAGGATCCATGAACACTGAAGCTTTCTTT	-	-	TRBV19	TRBJ1-1
CASSLQPGGTDTQYF	TGTGCCAGCAGTTTACAACCAGGGGGCACAGATACGCAGTATTTT	few	-	TRBV27	TRBJ2-3
CATRRGGGETQYF	TGTGCCACCAGAAGAGGAGGAGGAGAGACCCAGTACTTC	-	-	TRBV24-1	TRBJ2-5
CASSQDPPGGGADTQYF	TGTGCCAGCAGCCAAGATCCCCCGGGAGGTGGGGCAGATACGCAGTATTTT	few	TRBD2	TRBV3-1	TRBJ2-3
CATSRDWGTEGFYGYTF	TGTGCCACCAGCAGAGATTGGGGGACGGAGGGGTTCTATGGCTACACCTTC	-	-	TRBV15	TRBJ1-2
CASSYGGTTYEQYF	TGTGCCAGCAGTTACGGCGGGACCACCTACGAGCAGTACTTC	-	-	TRBV6-2/TRBV6-3	TRBJ2-7
CASSLVTGTSYEQYF	TGCGCCAGCAGCTTGGTAACGGGAACGTCCTACGAGCAGTACTTC	many	-	TRBV5-1	TRBJ2-7
CASSGTGLTGELFF	TGTGCCAGCAGCGGGACAGGGCTAACCGGGGAGCTGTTTTTT	-	TRBD1	TRBV9	TRBJ2-2
CATSDSPDNEQFF	TGTGCCACCAGTGATTCGCCAGACAATGAGCAGTTCTTC	-	-	TRBV24-1	TRBJ2-1
CASSFKRRDTEAFF	TGTGCCAGCAGCTTTAAGCGTAGGGACACTGAAGCTTTCTTT	-	-	TRBV7-2	TRBJ1-1
CSARAPNQGVQPQHF	TGCAGTGCTAGAGCTCCAAACCAGGGAGTTCAGCCCCAGCATTTT	-	-	TRBV20-1	TRBJ1-5
CASSDRGLNTEAFF	TGTGCCAGCTCGGACAGGGGTTTGAACACTGAAGCTTTCTTT	few	TRBD1	TRBV18	TRBJ1-1
CSVRGLAGGLFF	TGCAGCGTTCGGGGACTAGCGGGAGGGCTGTTTTTT	-	TRBD2	TRBV29-1	TRBJ2-2
CASNPPQGRNTEAFF	TGTGCCAGTAATCCCCCCCAGGGTAGGAACACTGAAGCTTTCTTT	-	-	TRBV19	TRBJ1-1